Below, 27 T cell receptor beta chains from the same sample are listed, as sequenced in a study of T cell responses to AZD1222 COVID-19 vaccine. Assay used: immunoSEQ multiplex PCR; TCRdb lists only in-frame clones, some missing. The sample has about 150,000 clones; 70% to 90% are singletons. Sequencing used peripheral blood, obtained on day 0 of AZD1222 vaccination. These receptor sequences come from an adult in good health.

The J gene is TRBJ2-1, the V gene TRBV7-8; 10 bases are shared with TRBD2. The germline CDR1 and CDR2 sequences are SGHVS and FQNEAQ. The length of the CDR3 is 16 residues. V was clipped by 4 bases and J by 3 bases; unmatched bases: 6. The CDR3 loop reads CASSSPGLAVYNEQFF. As DNA, the CDR3 is TGTGCCAGCAGCTCCCCTGGACTAGCGGTCTACAATGAGCAGTTCTTC.

V gene TRBV28 combines with J gene TRBJ1-5; possibly TRBD1 for D (5 bases). Germline CDR1 is MDHEN and CDR2 is SYDVKM. CDR3 length equals 15 residues. V was pared by 8 bases and J by 0 bases, with 14 bases between. As DNA, the CDR3 is TGTGCCAGCGATAGGGGACTTTTTAGCAATCAGCCCCAGCATTTT. As protein: CASDRGLFSNQPQHF.

This clone was observed once. The CDR3 DNA is TGTGCCAGCAGTTACTCATCTGCACTGTCTGGAAACACCATATATTTT. Amino acid sequence: CASSYSSALSGNTIYF. V usage is TRBV6-5 and J usage is TRBJ1-3; D not certain. CDR3 length: 16 residues. Germline lookup yields CDR1 MNHEY and CDR2 SVGAGI. Trimming removed 0 bases from V and 1 base from J, with 10 bases in between.

V and J are TRBV2 and TRBJ1-4; D might be TRBD1 (5 bases). Trimming stripped 0 bases from V and 7 bases from J, with 12 bases between. CDR1 and CDR2 from the germline V gene are SNHLY and FYNNEI. This CDR3 is built from 15 residues. The CDR3 DNA follows: TGTGCCAGCAGTGAAGCAGGCAGGGATGGTGAAAAACTGTTTTTT. Translating it yields CASSEAGRDGEKLFF.

This sequence joins TRBV30 and TRBJ2-2; maybe TRBD1 (5 bases). Germline values: CDR1 GTSNPN, CDR2 SVGIG (reference sequence). This CDR3 comprises 13 residues. Trimming removed 3 bases from V and 8 bases from J, with 13 bases in between. CDR3 sequence (DNA): TGTGCCTGGAGGGGGCGTGGTCGAGGGGAGCTGTTTTTT. This codes for CAWRGRGRGELFF.

The gene calls are TRBV11-3 and TRBJ1-1; TRBD1 aligns across 7 bases. The J segment lost 2 bases and the V segment lost 6 bases, leaving 3 bases of the junction unmatched. Germline V gives CDR1 SGHNT, CDR2 YENEEA. The CDR3 runs 13 residues. This CDR3 reads CASRTGINTEAFF. CDR3 in DNA: TGTGCCAGCAGGACAGGGATCAACACTGAAGCTTTCTTT.

The rearrangement links TRBV18 to TRBJ1-3; tentative D call: TRBD1 (5 bases). CDR3 length equals 14 residues. CDR1 and CDR2 from the germline V gene are KGHSH and LQKENI. The V end was cut by 4 bases, the J end by 0 bases, with 7 bases between. CDR3: CASSRDLSGNTIYF. The CDR3 bases are TGTGCCAGCTCACGGGACCTCTCTGGAAACACCATATATTTT.

This clone was observed once. The chain carries TRBV7-2 and TRBJ1-2, with D unclear. Germline assignment: CDR1 SGHTA and CDR2 FQGNSA. CDR3 length: 14 residues. V lost 3 bases and J lost 8, with 16 bases in between. CDR3 bases: TGTGCCAGCAGCTTTGATCGGCACTTCGGGGGCTACACCTTC. Translated: CASSFDRHFGGYTF.

The V and J genes are TRBV6-4 and TRBJ1-2, with D maybe TRBD1 (6 bases). The CDR3 runs 12 residues. CDR1 is MRHNA and CDR2 is SNTAGT in the germline V gene. The germline V and J ends were trimmed by 2 bases and 6 bases, with 7 bases remaining between them. CDR3 DNA sequence: TGTGCCAGCAGTGACAGGGGGAATGGCTACACCTTC. Protein: CASSDRGNGYTF.

The gene calls are TRBV5-1 and TRBJ1-1; D may be TRBD1 (5 bases). CDR1 is SGHRS and CDR2 is YFSETQ in the germline V gene. The CDR3 consists of 15 residues. Between the trimmed V and J ends, which lost 6 bases and 5 bases, there was a span of 20 bases. CDR3 sequence (DNA): TGCGCCAGCATCAAAGGGGACGGTAAGGGAACTGAAGCTTTCTTT. As protein: CASIKGDGKGTEAFF.

The chain couples TRBV19 to TRBJ2-7; D remains unclear. Trimming removed 2 bases at V and 3 bases at J, with 8 bases between. Germline loops: CDR1 LNHDA, CDR2 SQIVND (reference sequence). The CDR3 consists of 13 residues. The CDR3 bases are TGTGCCAGTAGTATAACCACTCTCTACGAGCAGTACTTC. This gives the protein CASSITTLYEQYF. The whole variable domain, remainder taken from reference TRBV19 and TRBJ2-7, is DGGITQSPKYLFRKEGQNVTLSCEQNLNHDAMYWYRQDPGQGLRLIYYSQIVNDFQKGDIAEGYSVSREKKESFPLTVTSAQKNPTAFYLCASSITTLYEQYFGPGTRLTVT.

This chain links TRBV19 with TRBJ2-7; tentatively, D is TRBD2 (5 bases). Germline V gene data show CDR1 as LNHDA and CDR2 as SQIVND (reference sequence). V was cut by 2 bases and J by 0 bases, with 26 bases left in between. The CDR3 sequence is 20 residues long. The CDR3 region has the DNA TGTGCCAGTAGTATAAAGGGCACCTCCCGGACTGACCCTAGCTCCTACGAGCAGTACTTC. This encodes CASSIKGTSRTDPSSYEQYF.

The rearrangement links TRBV11-2 to TRBJ1-3; 7 bases line up with TRBD1. J lost 6 bases, V lost 5 bases, and 10 bases had no gene match. Per the germline V gene, CDR1 is SGHAT and CDR2 is FQNNGV. CDR3 length: 15 amino acids. CDR3 protein: CASSLSTGTENTIYF. DNA of the CDR3: TGTGCCAGCAGCCTATCGACAGGGACCGAAAACACCATATATTTT.

The chain links TRBV7-2 to TRBJ2-1, with 10 bases aligning to TRBD1. Per germline, CDR1 SGHTA and CDR2 FQGNSA. After removal of 5 bases from V and 11 bases from J, the junction contained 15 bases not matched to a gene. The CDR3 extends over 16 amino acids. The CDR3 is CASSPSGTGVMGKQFF. The CDR3 DNA reads as TGTGCCAGCAGCCCCTCCGGGACAGGGGTGATGGGAAAGCAGTTCTTC.

V usage is TRBV6-5 and J usage is TRBJ2-7; 7 bases align to TRBD1. J lost 2 bases, V lost 6 bases, and 7 bases had no gene match. The CDR3 has 14 amino acids. Germline V CDR1 and CDR2: MNHEY, SVGAGI. CDR3 sequence: CASSARQGPYEQYF. The CDR3 DNA is TGTGCCAGCAGCGCCCGACAGGGACCCTACGAGCAGTACTTC.

This clone was counted once. This rearrangement joins TRBV5-1 to TRBJ2-7, with D unclear. This CDR3 contains 15 residues. Germline V gene sequence: CDR1 SGHRS, CDR2 YFSETQ. Trimming removed 0 bases at V and 0 bases at J, with 10 bases between. CDR3 in DNA: TGCGCCAGCAGCTTGGCCCCCGCCGGCTCCTACGAGCAGTACTTC. This translates into CASSLAPAGSYEQYF.

The CDR3 bases are TGTGCCAGCTCAGGACAGGGGGCAGCTGGGGCCAACGTCCTGACTTTC. Translating it yields CASSGQGAAGANVLTF. This chain links TRBV18 with TRBJ2-6; 11 nucleotides line up with TRBD1. This CDR3 has 16 amino acids. Losses at the gene ends were 5 bases for V and 2 bases for J; bases not matched to a gene: 2. Per germline, CDR1 KGHSH and CDR2 LQKENI.

This clone was seen a few times. Here the CDR3 reads CASSRTSGASYEQYF. The DNA of the CDR3 is TGTGCCAGCAGTCGTACTAGCGGAGCATCCTACGAGCAGTACTTC. V gene TRBV7-3 combines with J gene TRBJ2-7, with 8 bases aligning to TRBD2. CDR3 length equals 15 residues. Trimming took 6 bases from V and 1 from J; bases not matched to a gene: 8. Germline-derived CDR1 and CDR2 are SGHTA and FQGTGA.

The chain recombines TRBV13 with TRBJ1-2, with a possible D match to TRBD1 (6 bases). The CDR3 sequence is 19 residues long. V gave up 5 bases and J gave up 0 bases, with 25 bases separating them. The germline gives CDR1 PRHDT, CDR2 FYEKMQ (reference sequence). DNA for the CDR3: TGTGCCAGCAGCCTGGGGGCAGCGATTTCGTACCCGGCTAACTATGGCTACACCTTC. Its protein product is CASSLGAAISYPANYGYTF.

V usage is TRBV5-8 and J usage is TRBJ2-1; a possible D gene is TRBD2 (7 bases). Germline-derived CDR1 and CDR2 are SGHTS and YDEGEE. The CDR3 runs to 16 residues. The germline V and J ends were trimmed by 4 bases and 4 bases, with 18 bases remaining between them. The CDR3: CASSPSRGRGYNEQFF. In DNA, the CDR3 is TGTGCCAGCAGCCCCTCCCGGGGGCGGGGGTACAATGAGCAGTTCTTC.

The chain carries TRBV7-9 and TRBJ1-4; no definite D call. The CDR3 is 18 residues long. Per germline, CDR1 SEHNR and CDR2 FQNEAQ (reference sequence). The V and J ends lost 4 bases and 0 bases respectively, with 18 bases between them. This chain's CDR3 is CASSSQIGSSATNEKLFF. DNA of the CDR3: TGTGCCAGCAGCTCGCAAATTGGCTCTTCTGCAACTAATGAAAAACTGTTTTTT.

CDR3 loop: CASRPLAGGAGELFF. For the CDR3, the DNA is TGTGCCAGCAGACCTCTAGCGGGAGGGGCCGGGGAGCTGTTTTTT. The chain uses TRBV2 and TRBJ2-2, with TRBD2 matching over 12 bases. CDR1 and CDR2 from the germline V gene are SNHLY and FYNNEI. V lost 6 bases to trimming and J lost 6 bases; unmatched junction nucleotides: 5. The CDR3 is 15 residues long.

The chain combines TRBV7-3 with TRBJ2-7; D is unresolved. The germline V gene has CDR1 SGHTA and CDR2 FQGTGA. The CDR3 covers 13 residues. V was pared by 8 bases and J by 5 bases, with 16 bases between. The CDR3 coding sequence is TGTGCCAGCGGGCCGGGTGGGATGAACGAGCAGTACTTC. It translates to CASGPGGMNEQYF.

This rearrangement joins TRBV3-1 (or the pseudogene TRBV3-2) to TRBJ1-2; 7 positions match TRBD1. This CDR3 has 13 residues. V lost 2 bases, J lost 7 bases, and 4 bases stayed unmatched. Per the germline V gene, CDR1 is LGHDT and CDR2 is YNNKEL (reference sequence). The CDR3 DNA reads TGTGCCAGCAGCCAATCATACAGGGGTGGCTACACCTTC. Amino acids: CASSQSYRGGYTF.

This rearrangement joins TRBV4-1 to TRBJ1-5; weak D call: TRBD1 (5 bases). The CDR3 consists of 14 residues. Trimming pared 1 base from V and 6 bases from J, leaving 10 bases between. CDR1 and CDR2 from the germline V gene are MGHRA and YSYEKL. The CDR3 nucleotides read TGCGCCAGCAGCCAAGGGATTAGGGGTCAGCCCCAGCATTTT. Protein: CASSQGIRGQPQHF.

V is TRBV5-1 and J is TRBJ1-6; D unresolved. Germline V gene sequence: CDR1 SGHRS, CDR2 YFSETQ. Trimming took 0 bases from V and 5 from J, leaving 12 bases between them. The CDR3 runs to 16 residues. The CDR3 nucleotides read TGCGCCAGCAGCTTGGAACCCCTGGCGGATAATTCACCCCTCCACTTT. It specifies CASSLEPLADNSPLHF.

The chain employs TRBV28 and TRBJ1-3; D gene ambiguous. Germline V gives CDR1 MDHEN, CDR2 SYDVKM. The V end was cut by 2 bases, the J end by 2 bases, with 1 base between. This CDR3 spans 12 amino acids. CDR3 DNA: TGTGCCAGCAGTTTACCTGGAAACACCATATATTTT. This codes for CASSLPGNTIYF.